The rows below give T cell receptor beta chains drawn from one sample of a study of cytomegalovirus exposure and HLA in healthy donors. Clones were read by immunoSEQ multiplex PCR, and TCRdb kept only the in-frame ones, dropping some. The sample has around 99,000 clones, nearly 70% seen once. Specimen: PBMCs. Every receptor here comes from a woman in her 70s in good health and CMV-seropositive. CDR3s include the opening cysteine and the closing phenylalanine or tryptophan. Each record gives: J gene, V gene, clone size, D gene, CDR3 protein, CDR3 DNA. The D gene is left open where the match is weak. Size is stated for part of the rows, as once, few or many counts, or as a class when the clone is expanded.

J: TRBJ1-2; V: TRBV27; size: -; D: TRBD1; CDR3: CASSSSGTGGSYTF; DNA: TGTGCCAGCAGTTCCTCCGGGACAGGGGGAAGCTACACCTTC
J: TRBJ1-2; V: TRBV6-6; size: -; D: -; CDR3: CASNLQSYGYTF; DNA: TGTGCCAGCAACCTACAGAGCTATGGCTACACCTTC
J: TRBJ1-1; V: TRBV6-5; size: -; D: -; CDR3: CASSSSFEAFF; DNA: TGTGCCAGCAGTTCTAGTTTCGAGGCTTTCTTT
J: TRBJ2-5; V: TRBV5-6; size: -; D: TRBD1; CDR3: CASSTGQGGETQYF; DNA: TGTGCCAGCAGCACGGGACAGGGGGGGGAGACCCAGTACTTC
J: TRBJ1-3; V: TRBV18; size: -; D: TRBD1; CDR3: CASSATGVTGNTIYF; DNA: TGTGCCAGCTCAGCCACAGGGGTTACTGGAAACACCATATATTTT
J: TRBJ2-7; V: TRBV19; size: -; D: -; CDR3: CASSPLQGGSSEQYF; DNA: TGTGCCAGTAGTCCACTACAGGGGGGGTCATCCGAGCAGTACTTC
J: TRBJ2-7; V: TRBV11-2; size: -; D: TRBD1; CDR3: CASSLVWQGAEDEQYF; DNA: TGTGCCAGCAGCTTAGTTTGGCAGGGGGCGGAGGACGAGCAGTACTTC
J: TRBJ2-2; V: TRBV7-3; size: few; D: TRBD2; CDR3: CASTQRGPNTGELFF; DNA: TGTGCCAGCACCCAGCGGGGGCCAAACACCGGGGAGCTGTTTTTT
J: TRBJ2-1; V: TRBV11-2; size: -; D: -; CDR3: CASSWAGIYNEQFF; DNA: TGTGCCAGCAGCTGGGCGGGGATATACAATGAGCAGTTCTTC
J: TRBJ2-5; V: TRBV29-1; size: -; D: TRBD1; CDR3: CSVSDRDWSQETQYF; DNA: TGCAGCGTATCGGACAGGGATTGGTCCCAAGAGACCCAGTACTTC
J: TRBJ2-7; V: TRBV11-2; size: -; D: -; CDR3: CASSLETGLSYEQYF; DNA: TGTGCCAGCAGCTTAGAGACAGGTCTCTCCTACGAGCAGTACTTC
J: TRBJ2-5; V: TRBV6-1; size: -; D: TRBD2; CDR3: CASTGGGAGETQYF; DNA: TGTGCCAGCACGGGCGGGGGGGCCGGAGAGACCCAGTACTTC
J: TRBJ1-2; V: TRBV30; size: once; D: TRBD1; CDR3: CAWRAAGGQGYTF; DNA: TGTGCCTGGAGAGCGGCAGGGGGCCAGGGCTACACCTTC
J: TRBJ1-4; V: TRBV7-6; size: -; D: -; CDR3: CASSLGAGAAGKLFF; DNA: TGTGCCAGCAGCTTAGGGGCGGGGGCGGCCGGAAAACTGTTTTTT
J: TRBJ1-6; V: TRBV30; size: -; D: TRBD1; CDR3: CAWGDRGGYNSPLHF; DNA: TGTGCCTGGGGGGACAGGGGGGGTTATAATTCACCCCTCCACTTT
J: TRBJ1-5; V: TRBV12-5; size: -; D: -; CDR3: CASGLINQPQHF; DNA: TGTGCTAGTGGTTTGATAAATCAGCCCCAGCATTTT
J: TRBJ1-1; V: TRBV29-1; size: -; D: -; CDR3: CSVDHNTEAFF; DNA: TGCAGCGTTGACCATAACACTGAAGCTTTCTTT
J: TRBJ1-5; V: TRBV7-8; size: -; D: TRBD1; CDR3: CASSSTGGGQPQHF; DNA: TGTGCCAGCAGCTCAACAGGGGGGGGGCAGCCCCAGCATTTT
J: TRBJ2-7; V: TRBV5-1; size: -; D: TRBD2; CDR3: CASSLGASGGLEQYF; DNA: TGCGCCAGCAGCTTGGGCGCTAGCGGGGGGCTCGAGCAGTACTTC
J: TRBJ1-6; V: TRBV5-1; size: -; D: -; CDR3: CASSLDRSYNSPLHF; DNA: TGCGCCAGCAGCTTGGACAGGAGCTATAATTCACCCCTCCACTTT
J: TRBJ1-5; V: TRBV27; size: -; D: -; CDR3: CASSSTAYSNQPQHF; DNA: TGTGCCAGCAGCTCGACAGCTTATAGCAATCAGCCCCAGCATTTT
J: TRBJ1-6; V: TRBV27; size: -; D: -; CDR3: CASSLISDTPLHF; DNA: TGTGCCAGCAGTTTAATCTCGGACACCCCCCTCCACTTT
J: TRBJ1-1; V: TRBV7-2; size: -; D: -; CDR3: CASSLVGGGNTEAFF; DNA: TGTGCCAGCAGCTTAGTGGGAGGGGGGAACACTGAAGCTTTCTTT
J: TRBJ1-1; V: TRBV10-3; size: once; D: TRBD1; CDR3: CAIRQGGTDTEAFF; DNA: TGTGCCATCAGGCAAGGGGGCACGGACACTGAAGCTTTCTTT
J: TRBJ2-7; V: TRBV29-1; size: -; D: TRBD2; CDR3: CSAAPGLATYEQYF; DNA: TGCAGCGCCGCCCCGGGACTAGCAACCTACGAGCAGTACTTC
J: TRBJ2-5; V: TRBV6-1; size: -; D: TRBD2; CDR3: CASSESSGGGGDTQYF; DNA: TGTGCCAGCAGTGAAAGTAGCGGGGGGGGCGGTGATACCCAGTACTTC
J: TRBJ2-1; V: TRBV29-1; size: once; D: -; CDR3: CSVENKYNEQFF; DNA: TGCAGCGTTGAAAACAAATACAATGAGCAGTTCTTC
J: TRBJ2-1; V: TRBV5-4; size: -; D: TRBD2; CDR3: CASSLAGVGGAWEQFF; DNA: TGTGCCAGCAGCTTGGCCGGGGTCGGGGGGGCTTGGGAGCAGTTCTTC
J: TRBJ1-1; V: TRBV13; size: -; D: -; CDR3: CASSRGRPSTEAFF; DNA: TGTGCCAGCAGCCGGGGGAGGCCCAGCACTGAAGCTTTCTTT
J: TRBJ2-1; V: TRBV27; size: -; D: TRBD2; CDR3: CASSSTKRGGVNEQFF; DNA: TGTGCCAGCAGTTCTACTAAGCGGGGGGGAGTCAATGAGCAGTTCTTC
J: TRBJ1-3; V: TRBV4-3; size: -; D: -; CDR3: CASSQDNTPSSGNTIYF; DNA: TGCGCCAGCAGCCAAGATAACACACCAAGCTCTGGAAACACCATATATTTT
J: TRBJ1-2; V: TRBV19; size: -; D: -; CDR3: CASTADSYGYTF; DNA: TGTGCCAGTACCGCGGACAGCTATGGCTACACCTTC
J: TRBJ1-1; V: TRBV5-1; size: -; D: -; CDR3: CASSLGQGSTEAFF; DNA: TGCGCCAGCAGCTTGGGGCAGGGGAGCACTGAAGCTTTCTTT
J: TRBJ2-3; V: TRBV11-2; size: -; D: TRBD2; CDR3: CASREKRGGTDTQYF; DNA: TGTGCCAGCAGAGAAAAGCGGGGGGGCACAGATACGCAGTATTTT
J: TRBJ1-2; V: TRBV6-5; size: -; D: -; CDR3: CASRPAGEQIYGYTF; DNA: TGTGCCAGCAGGCCGGCAGGGGAGCAGATCTATGGCTACACCTTC
J: TRBJ1-6; V: TRBV14; size: -; D: -; CDR3: CASRGVVYNSPLHF; DNA: TGTGCCAGCAGAGGGGTAGTTTATAATTCACCCCTCCACTTT
J: TRBJ1-1; V: TRBV30; size: -; D: -; CDR3: CAWSYRTVALNTEAFF; DNA: TGTGCCTGGAGTTACCGGACAGTAGCACTGAACACTGAAGCTTTCTTT
J: TRBJ1-4; V: TRBV18; size: -; D: -; CDR3: CASSPSGVGGEKLFF; DNA: TGTGCCAGCTCACCATCAGGGGTCGGAGGTGAAAAACTGTTTTTT
J: TRBJ1-5; V: TRBV6-5; size: -; D: TRBD1; CDR3: CASSRGTGSQPQHF; DNA: TGTGCCAGCAGTAGAGGGACAGGGTCACAGCCCCAGCATTTT
J: TRBJ1-5; V: TRBV2; size: -; D: TRBD1; CDR3: CASSEIQGGQPQHF; DNA: TGTGCCAGCAGTGAGATCCAGGGGGGTCAGCCCCAGCATTTT
J: TRBJ1-2; V: TRBV6-1; size: -; D: TRBD1; CDR3: CASRTAVGQHYGYTF; DNA: TGTGCCAGCAGAACCGCCGTGGGACAGCACTATGGCTACACCTTC
J: TRBJ1-5; V: TRBV7-8; size: -; D: TRBD1; CDR3: CASSLADRGFNQPQHF; DNA: TGTGCCAGCAGCTTAGCGGACAGGGGTTTCAATCAGCCCCAGCATTTT
J: TRBJ2-5; V: TRBV27; size: -; D: TRBD2; CDR3: CASTSSTSGGQETQYF; DNA: TGTGCCAGTACTTCGTCGACTAGCGGGGGGCAAGAGACCCAGTACTTC
J: TRBJ1-1; V: TRBV2; size: -; D: TRBD1; CDR3: CASRRQGTDTEAFF; DNA: TGTGCCAGCAGGAGACAGGGGACCGACACTGAAGCTTTCTTT
J: TRBJ2-7; V: TRBV6-5; size: once; D: -; CDR3: CASSQQADYEQYF; DNA: TGTGCCAGCAGCCAACAGGCAGATTACGAGCAGTACTTC
J: TRBJ2-2; V: TRBV5-4; size: -; D: -; CDR3: CASSQSRTHTGELFF; DNA: TGTGCCAGCAGCCAGAGCAGGACACACACCGGGGAGCTGTTTTTT
J: TRBJ2-2; V: TRBV5-4; size: -; D: -; CDR3: CASSLQGSGELFF; DNA: TGTGCCAGCAGCTTGCAGGGCTCCGGGGAGCTGTTTTTT
J: TRBJ2-7; V: TRBV7-9; size: -; D: TRBD2; CDR3: CASRASGGAHEQYF; DNA: TGTGCCAGCAGGGCTAGCGGGGGGGCCCACGAGCAGTACTTC
J: TRBJ1-1; V: TRBV4-2; size: -; D: TRBD1; CDR3: CASSQTGTANTEAFF; DNA: TGTGCCAGCAGCCAAACCGGGACAGCGAACACTGAAGCTTTCTTT
J: TRBJ1-5; V: TRBV7-7; size: -; D: -; CDR3: CASSLAPQGSGQPQHF; DNA: TGTGCTAGCAGCTTAGCGCCACAGGGAAGTGGTCAGCCCCAGCATTTT
J: TRBJ2-3; V: TRBV4-3; size: few; D: TRBD1; CDR3: CASSQQGATTDTQYF; DNA: TGCGCCAGCAGCCAACAGGGGGCAACCACAGATACGCAGTATTTT
J: TRBJ2-2; V: TRBV9; size: -; D: TRBD2; CDR3: CASKSSGGLNTGELFF; DNA: TGTGCCAGCAAGTCTAGCGGGGGCCTGAACACCGGGGAGCTGTTTTTT
J: TRBJ1-2; V: TRBV6-5; size: -; D: -; CDR3: CASRTGPYGYTF; DNA: TGTGCCAGCAGGACAGGTCCCTATGGCTACACCTTC
J: TRBJ1-2; V: TRBV7-6; size: -; D: TRBD1; CDR3: CASSLEETGGDGYTF; DNA: TGTGCCAGCAGCTTAGAAGAGACAGGGGGCGATGGCTACACCTTC
J: TRBJ1-1; V: TRBV10-1; size: -; D: -; CDR3: CASKTRENTEAFF; DNA: TGCGCCAGCAAGACCAGGGAGAACACTGAAGCTTTCTTT
J: TRBJ2-5; V: TRBV5-4; size: few; D: -; CDR3: CASSLRGLAETQYF; DNA: TGTGCCAGCAGCTTGAGAGGCCTAGCCGAGACCCAGTACTTC